One sample yielded the 4 T cell receptor beta chains listed below, sequenced in a study of monozygotic twins with inflammatory bowel disease. Reprocessing the 5' RACE reads, TCRdb reports a single entry for every CDR3 protein and omits DNA. This sample's clone table lists about 210,000 distinct CDR3 sequences. Sequencing was done on a sample of blood. The receptors were sampled from a human donor with ulcerative colitis or Crohn's disease, or a healthy co-twin of an affected twin (not recorded which).

The chain has TRBV12-3 or TRBV12-4 and TRBJ1-2. The CDR3 sequence is 14 residues long. The CDR3: CASSLEAQLSGYTF.

The chain joins TRBV15 to TRBJ2-4. The germline CDR1 and CDR2 sequences are LNHNV and YYDKDF (reference sequence). The CDR3 covers 16 residues. CDR3 amino acids: CATSRDLGLAKNIQYF.

The V call is TRBV18, the J call TRBJ2-6; TCRdb calls TRBD1, which cannot be checked without DNA. CDR1 and CDR2 (germline): KGHSH, LQKENI. The CDR3 is 16 residues long. CDR3 region: CASVQGAYSGANVLTF.

This chain joins TRBV15 and TRBJ2-1. Germline V gives CDR1 LNHNV, CDR2 YYDKDF (reference sequence). This CDR3 is built from 15 residues. Here the CDR3 reads CATSRDMNRNNEQFF. Complete variable domain (other parts from reference TRBV15 and TRBJ2-1): DAMVIQNPRYQVTQFGKPVTLSCSQTLNHNVMYWYQQKSSQAPKLLFHYYDKDFNNEADTPDNFQSRRPNTSFCFLDIRSPGLGDTAMYLCATSRDMNRNNEQFFGPGTRLTVL.